This entry lists 2 T cell receptor beta chains sequenced from one sample in a study of identifying expanded T cells in peripheral blood. Generated by immunoSEQ multiplex PCR, the TCRdb table keeps only in-frame clones and is missing some. The table shows more than 45,000 clones, with approximately 89% occurring only once. The sample consisted of blood. The receptors were gathered from a person aged 18 to 75 in good health.

The chain joins TRBV6-8 to TRBJ2-1, with 9 bases fitting TRBD1. After removal of 5 bases from V and 4 bases from J, the junction contained 12 bases not matched to a gene. Germline V gives CDR1 MNHGY, CDR2 SAAAGT. The CDR3 runs 17 residues. CDR3 nucleotides: TGTGCCAGCAGTACGGTCGGCGGACAGGGGATATACAATGAGCAGTTCTTC. It yields the protein CASSTVGGQGIYNEQFF.

The chain employs TRBV28 and TRBJ1-4; no firm D call. There are 12 residues in the CDR3. CDR1 and CDR2 from the germline V gene are MDHEN and SYDVKM. V lost 5 bases and J 11 bases, leaving 12 bases between the germline ends. CDR3 DNA: TGTGCCAGCAGTGTGACGGGCGGGAAACTGTTTTTT. Translated: CASSVTGGKLFF.